This TCR beta chain was sequenced in a study of cytomegalovirus exposure and HLA in healthy donors. About the research overall: As an earlier analysis found, about 179 million T cells yielded about 120 million unique TCR beta sequences.

The PCR contained 60 Vbeta and 13 Jbeta primers. Sequenced by immunoSEQ multiplex PCR; TCRdb stores in-frame clones only, minus some. The table shows roughly 130,000 clones, with about four fifths occurring only once. Germline assignment: CDR1 LNHNV and CDR2 YYDKDF (reference sequence). This CDR3 is built from 14 residues. V shed 5 bases and J shed 2 bases, with 11 bases lying between them. J is TRBJ2-3 and V is TRBV15; maybe TRBD1 (7 bases). This TCR was recovered from a woman between 35 and 50 years old in good health and CMV-seronegative. Sequences were obtained from PBMCs. The chain's CDR3 is CATSGGTATDTQYF. The CDR3 bases are TGTGCCACCAGCGGCGGGACAGCCACAGATACGCAGTATTTT.